The 18 T cell receptor beta chains reported below all come from one sample, sequenced in a study of post-analysis software for immune sequencing data. Findings of the study overall: Controls showed lower frequencies than patients for several TRBV segments, and TRBV5-6, TRBV5-1 and TRBV20-1 were among these.

No antigen is known for these receptors. Unique molecular identifiers were built into the TCR beta cDNA libraries. TCRdb used MiXCR to reprocess the PCR reads, holding one entry per CDR3 protein. The table includes approximately 180,000 distinct CDR3 sequences, around 30% detected once. The source material was blood. Receptors originate from a girl aged 5-17 years with multiple sclerosis.

The J gene is TRBJ2-7, the V gene TRBV5-6; TRBD1 matches 9 bases. This CDR3 has 15 amino acids. CDR1 and CDR2 (germline): SGHDT, YYEEEE. Trimming at V came to 3 bases and at J to 7 bases, leaving 11 bases not matched to a gene. The CDR3 DNA follows: TGTGCCAGCAGCTATACCGACAGGGGGTACAATGAGCAGTACTTC. Translated: CASSYTDRGYNEQYF.

Regarding this clonotype: A much larger clone is a single base away; this may be a read error. V usage is TRBV7-9 and J usage is TRBJ2-3; 7 bases align to TRBD1. In germline, CDR1 is SEHNR, CDR2 FQNEAQ (reference sequence). The CDR3 totals 16 residues. The V gene end was trimmed by 5 bases and the J gene end by 3 bases; junction bases not matched to a gene: 11. As DNA, the CDR3 is TGTGCCAGCAGCCGACAGGGCAGGAGAGCGACAGATACGCAGTATTTT. This gives the protein CASSRQGRRATDTQYF. Based on the CDR3 plus reference TRBV7-9 and TRBJ2-3, the full variable domain is DTGVSQNPRHKITKRGQNVTFRCDPISEHNRLYWYRQTLGQGPEFLTYFQNEAQLEKSRLLSDRFSAERPKGSFSTLEIQRTEQGDSAMYLCASSRQGRRATDTQYFGPGTRLTVL.

Of note for this clonotype: A read error may explain this, as a much larger clone is one base away. This chain uses TRBV11-1 with TRBJ1-2; D is unresolved. This CDR3 has 12 amino acids. The germline V gene encodes CDR1 SGHAT and CDR2 FQDESV (reference sequence). CDR3 in DNA: TGTGCCAGCAGCTTACTCGCGGATGGCTGCACCTTC. Protein sequence: CASSLLADGCTF.

This clonotype was picked up one time. V and J are TRBV29-1 and TRBJ1-2, with 7 bases that match TRBD1. Per the germline V gene, CDR1 is SQVTM and CDR2 is ANQGSEA. V was pared by 4 bases and J by 6 bases, with 5 bases of the junction left unmatched. The CDR3 covers 12 residues. In DNA form, the CDR3 reads TGCAGCGTTGGAGAACAGGGGAATGGCTACACCTTC. Protein: CSVGEQGNGYTF.

This clonotype has more than one count but fewer than ten. The genes are TRBV10-3 and TRBJ1-1, with D unclear. Trimming stripped 6 bases from V and 2 bases from J, with 10 bases between. The CDR3 loop spans 13 amino acids. CDR1 and CDR2 from the germline V gene are ENHRY and SYGVKD. CDR3 residues: CAISGGRNTEAFF. CDR3 coding DNA: TGTGCCATCAGCGGCGGTCGTAACACTGAAGCTTTCTTT.

This clonotype has ten or more counts. This chain connects TRBV29-1 to TRBJ2-1; possibly TRBD2 for D (5 bases). This CDR3 contains 11 residues. Trimming removed 5 bases from V and 8 bases from J, with 10 bases in between. CDR1 SQVTM and CDR2 ANQGSEA come from the germline V gene. For the CDR3, the DNA is TGCAGCGTTCCGCGGGCCCATGAGCAGTTCTTC. Amino acids: CSVPRAHEQFF.

The chain is built from TRBV9 and TRBJ2-1; D gene unclear. V was shortened by 3 bases and J by 6 bases, with 13 bases between the two germline ends. Germline CDR1 reads SGDLS; CDR2 reads YYNGEE. The CDR3 consists of 14 residues. The CDR3: CASSADGLGNEQFF. DNA of the CDR3: TGTGCCAGCAGCGCCGACGGTCTGGGCAATGAGCAGTTCTTC.

With regard to this clonotype: This could be a read error, since a much larger clone is one nucleotide away. This rearrangement joins TRBV27 to TRBJ2-1; D is perhaps TRBD1 or TRBD2 (5 bases each). Germline-derived CDR1 and CDR2 are MNHEY and SMNVEV (reference sequence). V lost 9 bases and J 2 bases, leaving 23 bases between the germline ends. The CDR3 runs to 17 residues. CDR3 in amino acids: CARKGVTTIGTYNEQFF. The CDR3 region has the DNA TGTGCCAGAAAAGGGGTTACTACTATCGGGACCTACAATGAGCAGTTCTTC.

This rearrangement joins TRBV29-1 to TRBJ2-1; 7 bases line up with TRBD1. The CDR3 totals 16 residues. V shed 0 bases and J 10 bases; nucleotides not matched to a gene: 15. CDR1 and CDR2 (germline): SQVTM, ANQGSEA. CDR3 in DNA: TGCAGCGTTGAAGATCGACAGGGAGAATGGGACCGCGAGCAGTTCTTC. It yields the protein CSVEDRQGEWDREQFF.

The chain joins TRBV5-4 to TRBJ1-6; 7 bases are shared with TRBD1. Germline trimming cut 5 bases from V and 4 bases from J; bases unmatched to any gene: 6. CDR1 and CDR2 (germline): SGHNT, YYREEE (reference sequence). The CDR3 is 15 residues long. The CDR3 protein is CASRPAGGYNSPLHF. The CDR3 DNA reads TGTGCCAGCAGACCCGCAGGGGGGTATAATTCACCCCTCCACTTT.

Within the sample, this clonotype is medium-sized. This rearrangement joins TRBV20-1 to TRBJ1-2, with D hard to call. The V gene lost 0 bases and the J gene lost 0 bases, with 8 bases spanning the gap. Germline V gives CDR1 DFQATT, CDR2 SNEGSKA (reference sequence). This CDR3 region has 14 residues. The CDR3: CSARDLGTNYGYTF. In DNA form, the CDR3 reads TGCAGTGCTAGAGATCTTGGCACTAACTATGGCTACACCTTC.

This sequence joins TRBV7-6 and TRBJ2-3; D is ambiguous. Trimming took off 5 bases at V and 3 bases at J, with 21 bases between the two ends. CDR1 SGHVS and CDR2 FNYEAQ come from the germline V gene. This CDR3 region has 17 residues. The CDR3 here is CASSPGMKKSRTDTQYF. The CDR3 DNA reads TGTGCCAGCAGCCCCGGCATGAAGAAGAGCAGAACAGATACGCAGTATTTT.

The chain couples TRBV5-6 to TRBJ2-7, with 7 bases lining up with TRBD2. V dropped 6 bases and J dropped 4; count of bases not matched to a gene: 16. The CDR3 runs 16 residues. Looked up from germline, CDR1 is SGHDT and CDR2 is YYEEEE. CDR3 region: CASTRGGREMEYEQYF. The CDR3 DNA sequence: TGTGCCAGCACCCGGGGAGGGCGGGAGATGGAGTACGAGCAGTACTTC.

V and J are TRBV28 and TRBJ2-7; D unresolved. Trimming pared 6 bases from V and 7 bases from J, leaving 10 bases between. This CDR3 comprises 11 residues. In germline, CDR1 is MDHEN, CDR2 SYDVKM. The CDR3 nucleotides read TGTGCCAGCAGGTTAATCCAGGAGCAGTACTTC. Protein sequence: CASRLIQEQYF. Looking up the rest from reference TRBV28 and TRBJ2-7 gives the full variable domain: DVKVTQSSRYLVKRTGEKVFLECVQDMDHENMFWYRQDPGLGLRLIYFSYDVKMKEKGDIPEGYSVSREKKERFSLILESASTNQTSMYLCASRLIQEQYFGPGTRLTVT.

The rearrangement links TRBV2 to TRBJ1-5, with 8 bases that match TRBD1. The V and J ends lost 0 bases and 8 bases, in that order; junction bases with no gene match: 6. The CDR3 is 15 residues long. Germline V CDR1 and CDR2: SNHLY, FYNNEI. This chain's CDR3 is CASSEAQGAYKPQHF. The CDR3, as DNA: TGTGCCAGCAGTGAAGCCCAGGGGGCTTACAAGCCCCAGCATTTT.

This clonotype was detected many times. The rearrangement joins TRBV12-3 or TRBV12-4 to TRBJ2-7; the D gene could be TRBD1 or TRBD2 (6 bases each). V lost 7 bases to trimming and J lost 2 bases, with 15 bases between them. The CDR3 covers 14 residues. CDR3 in amino acids: CASNRRGSTYEQYF. In nucleotides, the CDR3 is TGTGCCAGCAACCGGAGGGGGTCAACCTACGAGCAGTACTTC.

This sequence joins TRBV11-2 and TRBJ2-7; TRBD2 might be the D (5 bases). The CDR3 contains 17 residues. The V end was cut by 5 bases, the J end by 4 bases, with 24 bases between. CDR1 and CDR2 (germline): SGHAT, FQNNGV. CDR3 sequence: CASSLSGGASGSYEQYF. CDR3 sequence (DNA): TGTGCCAGCAGCCTTAGTGGAGGTGCTTCTGGGTCGTACGAGCAGTACTTC.

This clonotype was seen a handful of times. The chain uses TRBV12-5 and TRBJ1-2; 8 positions agree with TRBD1. The CDR3 runs 12 residues. Per the germline V gene, CDR1 is LGHNT and CDR2 is FRNRAP. V lost 5 bases, J lost 4 bases, and 0 bases stayed unmatched. The DNA of the CDR3 is TGTGCTAGTGGTGGGACAGGCTATGGCTACACCTTC. It codes for CASGGTGYGYTF.